The 16 T cell receptor beta chains reported below all come from one sample, sequenced in a study of blood T cells in healthy people across ages. PCR was performed a second time for about 7 to 12 cycles using a sample-barcoded 5' primer and a J-beta primer mix. MiXCR was run by TCRdb on the 5' RACE reads, yielding one entry per CDR3 protein. Of 710,000 or so distinct CDR3 sequences listed, 22% are singletons. Source material: blood. Receptor source: an older man in good health.

V usage is TRBV3-1 and J usage is TRBJ2-1; TRBD2 matches 12 bases. The CDR3 consists of 14 residues. The V gene end was trimmed by 4 bases and the J gene end by 14 bases; junction bases not matched to a gene: 9. Germline lookup yields CDR1 LGHDT and CDR2 YNNKEL (reference sequence). CDR3 sequence (DNA): TGTGCCAGCAGCCTTACTAGCGGGAGGCCCCAAAAGTTCTTC. Encoded protein: CASSLTSGRPQKFF.

The J gene is TRBJ1-5, the V gene TRBV5-5; 7 bases agree with TRBD1. CDR3 length: 17 amino acids. In germline, CDR1 is SGHKS, CDR2 YYEKEE (reference sequence). The junction had 8 bases not matched to a gene; V was cut back by 1 base and J by 1 base. CDR3 protein: CASSLLKGGVSNQPQHF. DNA for the CDR3: TGTGCCAGCAGCTTGCTCAAAGGGGGCGTGAGCAATCAGCCCCAGCATTTT.

Only a few counts were recorded for this clonotype. J is TRBJ2-3 and V is TRBV20-1, with a tentative D call TRBD2 (6 bases). Germline values: CDR1 DFQATT, CDR2 SNEGSKA (reference sequence). CDR3 length: 15 residues. Deletions cut 1 base from V and 5 bases from J, with 16 bases between. Here the CDR3 reads CSARASGGLRDTQYF. In nucleotides, the CDR3 is TGCAGTGCTAGAGCGTCCGGAGGGTTGAGAGATACGCAGTATTTT.

This chain connects TRBV7-9 to TRBJ2-3; perhaps TRBD2 as D (6 bases). Per germline, CDR1 SEHNR and CDR2 FQNEAQ (reference sequence). V shed 3 bases and J shed 1 base, with 14 bases lying between them. The CDR3 length is 16 residues. CDR3 region: CASSFNPGGGTDTQYF. CDR3 coding DNA: TGTGCCAGCAGCTTCAACCCTGGCGGGGGCACAGATACGCAGTATTTT.

This clonotype appeared a few times. V gene TRBV19 combines with J gene TRBJ2-3; maybe TRBD2 (6 bases). V was shortened by 4 bases and J by 4 bases, with 18 bases between the two germline ends. The CDR3 extends over 16 amino acids. The V gene's germline CDR1 is LNHDA and CDR2 SQIVND (reference sequence). The CDR3 here is CASSNPLTGVADTQYF. The CDR3 nucleotides are TGTGCCAGTAGTAACCCCCTTACGGGAGTAGCAGATACGCAGTATTTT.

This clonotype was counted between two and nine times. The rearrangement links TRBV29-1 to TRBJ2-3; 7 nucleotides align to TRBD2. V was clipped by 0 bases and J by 8 bases; unmatched bases: 17. Germline CDR1 reads SQVTM; CDR2 reads ANQGSEA. The CDR3 contains 17 residues. This CDR3 reads CSVEDRPDPGGGGTQYF. The CDR3 nucleotides read TGCAGCGTTGAAGATCGTCCGGACCCAGGTGGGGGGGGTACGCAGTATTTT.

The CDR3, as DNA: TGTGCCAGCAGCTTAGCGCGGAAGGGGGGCTATGGCTACACCTTC. This translates into CASSLARKGGYGYTF. This chain joins TRBV7-9 and TRBJ1-2; D may be TRBD1 (6 bases). The V gene lost 0 bases and the J gene lost 4 bases, with 12 bases spanning the gap. The CDR3 loop spans 15 amino acids. Germline V gene data show CDR1 as SEHNR and CDR2 as FQNEAQ (reference sequence).

In this sample, this clonotype turned up a few times. The rearrangement joins TRBV12-3 or TRBV12-4 to TRBJ1-6, with unresolved D. CDR3 length: 15 amino acids. V was shortened by 4 bases and J by 5 bases, with 12 bases between the two germline ends. CDR3 amino acids: CASSYRLANNSPLHF. CDR3 nucleotide sequence: TGTGCCAGCAGTTACAGACTGGCAAATAATTCACCCCTCCACTTT.

This clonotype was observed a handful of times. V and J are TRBV12-3 or TRBV12-4 and TRBJ2-1; 11 positions agree with TRBD2. The CDR3 has 17 residues. Losses at the gene ends were 6 bases for V and 4 bases for J; bases not matched to a gene: 11. The CDR3: CASRAEQGTSGYNEQFF. CDR3 in DNA: TGTGCCAGCAGGGCGGAGCAAGGGACTAGCGGATACAATGAGCAGTTCTTC.

The rearrangement links TRBV12-3 or TRBV12-4 to TRBJ1-1; TRBD1 might be the D (6 bases). There are 12 residues in the CDR3. Trimming removed 6 bases at V and 4 bases at J, with 9 bases between. CDR3 in DNA: TGTGCCAGCAGCAGGGGACTCACTGAAGCTTTCTTT. It encodes CASSRGLTEAFF.

The V call is TRBV5-4, the J call TRBJ2-5; 10 nucleotides line up with TRBD2. In germline, CDR1 is SGHNT, CDR2 YYREEE (reference sequence). V shed 6 bases and J 1 base; nucleotides not matched to a gene: 6. CDR3 length equals 15 residues. This CDR3 is CASTTRTSGQETQYF. The CDR3 nucleotides read TGTGCCAGCACCACACGGACTAGCGGCCAAGAGACCCAGTACTTC.

This clonotype came up a few times. A read error may produce the germline difference seen at one junction end. The CDR3 coding sequence is TGTGCCGGCAGCTTTACCGGGACTAGCAAGGAGGAGACCCAGTACTTC. Amino acids: CAGSFTGTSKEETQYF. V is TRBV7-2 and J is TRBJ2-5; 9 nucleotides agree with TRBD2. Germline-derived CDR1 and CDR2 are SGHTA and FQGNSA. The CDR3 is 16 amino acids. Complete variable domain (other parts from reference TRBV7-2 and TRBJ2-5): GAGVSQSPSNKVTEKGKDVELRCDPISGHTALYWYRQSLGQGLEFLIYFQGNSAPDKSGLPSDRFSAERTGGSVSTLTIQRTQQEDSAVYLCAGSFTGTSKEETQYFGPGTRLLVL.

This rearrangement joins TRBV3-1 to TRBJ1-1, with D uncertain. This CDR3 region has 15 residues. Germline V gene sequence: CDR1 LGHDT, CDR2 YNNKEL (reference sequence). Trimming shortened V by 4 bases and J by 1 base, and 13 bases separated the two germline ends. CDR3 sequence: CASSPRDSKNTEAFF. The CDR3 DNA reads as TGTGCCAGCAGCCCACGGGATTCAAAGAACACTGAAGCTTTCTTT.

The chain couples TRBV6-1 to TRBJ2-5, with D tentatively TRBD2 (5 bases). The J call may be wrong; the DNA end is better matched by TRBJ2-7. Germline V CDR1 and CDR2: MNHNS, SASEGT. There are 12 residues in the CDR3. CDR3 loop: CASSRTSSEQYV. The CDR3 DNA reads as TGTGCCAGCAGTCGGACTTCCAGCGAGCAGTACGTC.

This clonotype has a handful of counts. In nucleotides, the CDR3 is TGCGCCAACGACGACTCCAGCGGGAGAGATGTCTACGAGCAGTACGTC. Translated, it gives CANDDSSGRDVYEQYV. This chain joins TRBV5-1 and TRBJ2-7; 8 bases match TRBD2. The CDR3 runs to 16 residues. Germline V gives CDR1 SGHRS, CDR2 YFSETQ. Trimming removed 9 bases from V and 3 bases from J; junction bases left unmatched: 17.

This rearrangement joins TRBV7-9 to TRBJ1-4; perhaps TRBD1 as D (6 bases). Trimming took off 2 bases at V and 4 bases at J, with 11 bases between the two ends. The CDR3 totals 15 residues. CDR1 SEHNR and CDR2 FQNEAQ come from the germline V gene (reference sequence). The CDR3 region is CASSLSTGLNEKLFF. The DNA of the CDR3 is TGTGCCAGCAGCTTAAGTACAGGGCTTAATGAAAAACTGTTTTTT.